This passage covers 6 T cell receptor beta chains from one sample sequenced in a study of T cells in Graves' hyperthyroidism and ophthalmopathy. Amplification of TCR beta CDR3 regions used RNA as the template. The HTBI set primed first-round TCR CDR3 RT-PCR. MiXCR was run by TCRdb on the multiplex PCR reads, yielding one entry per CDR3 protein. The profile shows approximately 420,000 distinct CDR3 sequences, roughly an eighth of them singletons. What was sequenced was blood. All receptors derive from a woman under 30 with Graves' hyperthyroidism.

This clonotype was observed a few times. The rearrangement uses TRBV20-1 and TRBJ2-4; 7 bases fit TRBD2. The CDR3 sequence is 15 residues long. Germline V gives CDR1 DFQATT, CDR2 SNEGSKA (reference sequence). V lost 0 bases to trimming and J lost 3 bases; unmatched junction nucleotides: 5. CDR3 sequence reads: CSARDLAEGKNIQYF. The CDR3 DNA reads TGCAGTGCTAGAGATCTAGCGGAAGGCAAAAACATTCAGTACTTC.

This clonotype was picked up many times. V and J are TRBV12-3 or TRBV12-4 and TRBJ1-5, with D perhaps TRBD1 (6 bases). CDR3 length: 13 residues. V gave up 6 bases and J gave up 3 bases, with 9 bases separating them. This CDR3 reads CASRTGSNQPQHF. The CDR3 bases are TGTGCCAGCAGAACAGGGTCCAATCAGCCCCAGCATTTT.

V gene TRBV5-1 combines with J gene TRBJ1-1; 7 nucleotides align to TRBD1. From germline, CDR1 is SGHRS and CDR2 YFSETQ. V was clipped by 1 base and J by 1 base; unmatched bases: 13. The CDR3 loop spans 18 amino acids. The CDR3 region has the DNA TGCGCCAGCAGCTTGTCTCGGGGGGGACAGACGAAGAACACTGAAGCTTTCTTT. Protein sequence: CASSLSRGGQTKNTEAFF.

This clonotype was picked up many times. V and J are TRBV7-9 and TRBJ2-7, with 8 bases that match TRBD2. The V gene's germline CDR1 is SEHNR and CDR2 FQNEAQ (reference sequence). The CDR3 runs 16 residues. The V and J ends lost 4 bases and 4 bases, in that order; junction bases with no gene match: 12. In DNA, the CDR3 is TGTGCCAGCAGCTCCGCCATGAGCGGGAGTTGGTACGAGCAGTACTTC. This encodes CASSSAMSGSWYEQYF.

There are a few counts of this clonotype. A much larger clone differs by one base, so this may be a read error. This chain connects TRBV28 to TRBJ2-2; TRBD2 aligns across 8 bases. CDR1 is MDHEN and CDR2 is SYDVKM in the germline V gene. The CDR3 totals 20 residues. In DNA, the CDR3 is TGTGCCAGCAGTCCACCACGGGGGGGCGATTCGCGGTCGAACGCCGGGGAGCTGTTTTTT. It translates to CASSPPRGGDSRSNAGELFF.

This clonotype was recorded at least ten times. The genes are TRBV6-1 and TRBJ2-5; 9 bases agree with TRBD1. Germline V gives CDR1 MNHNS, CDR2 SASEGT. The CDR3 has 14 amino acids. Trimming cost V 3 bases and J 1 base; bases outside gene matches: 0. The CDR3 bases are TGTGCCAGCAGTGAGACAGGGGGCCAAGAGACCCAGTACTTC. This codes for CASSETGGQETQYF.